A single sample gave rise to the 20 T cell receptor beta chains below, sequenced in a study of human T cells and chemical hapten exposure. The sample's time point: pre-sensitization, week 0. Treatment in this sample: therapeutic diphenylcyclopropenone sensitization with weekly scalp DPC. TCRdb reprocessed the RACE reads via MiXCR and lists one record per CDR3 protein. The sample consists of about 85,000 distinct CDR3 sequences, approximately 9% of them appearing once. The sequenced sample was whole blood, obtained in connection with sensitization to the hapten diphenylcyclopropenone (DPC). All receptors derive from a man aged 35 to 55 with alopecia areata. Some clones in this sample may be carry-over from other donors' samples.

This clonotype was found many times. The CDR3 DNA follows: TGTGCCAGCAGTTTATGGGGGACCGGCTTAGGTGGCACTGAAGCTTTCTTT. Translating it yields CASSLWGTGLGGTEAFF. The V and J genes are TRBV28 and TRBJ1-1, with a possible D match to TRBD1 (5 bases). CDR1 is MDHEN, CDR2 SYDVKM, per germline. The CDR3 consists of 17 residues. Trimming pared 0 bases from V and 4 bases from J, leaving 18 bases between. The whole variable domain, filled in from reference TRBV28 and TRBJ1-1, reads DVKVTQSSRYLVKRTGEKVFLECVQDMDHENMFWYRQDPGLGLRLIYFSYDVKMKEKGDIPEGYSVSREKKERFSLILESASTNQTSMYLCASSLWGTGLGGTEAFFGQGTRLTVV.

The chain couples TRBV10-3 to TRBJ2-2; TRBD1 is a possible D gene (6 bases). Germline V CDR1 and CDR2: ENHRY, SYGVKD. The CDR3 loop spans 16 amino acids. With 2 bases removed from V and 6 bases from J, the gap between germline ends came to 16 bases. Here the CDR3 reads CAISEPRGQTAGELFF. The CDR3 DNA sequence: TGTGCCATCAGTGAGCCCCGGGGACAAACGGCCGGGGAGCTGTTTTTT.

This clonotype was recorded many times. The chain links TRBV2 to TRBJ1-5; D gene uncertain. The CDR3 contains 16 residues. From germline, CDR1 is SNHLY and CDR2 FYNNEI. Trimming cost V 3 bases and J 3 bases, with 15 bases left between them. Written as DNA, the CDR3 is TGTGCCAGCAGTGAGCATATGTTCAGGTCCAATCAGCCCCAGCATTTT. This gives the protein CASSEHMFRSNQPQHF.

This clonotype was picked up a small number of times. V gene TRBV27 combines with J gene TRBJ2-5; 9 bases align to TRBD2. The CDR3 loop spans 17 amino acids. Losses at the gene ends were 3 bases for V and 3 bases for J; bases not matched to a gene: 11. Germline CDR1 is MNHEY and CDR2 is SMNVEV (reference sequence). The chain's CDR3 is CASSFVAGALGKETQYF. The CDR3 coding sequence is TGTGCCAGCAGTTTTGTAGCGGGAGCGTTGGGGAAAGAGACCCAGTACTTC.

V usage is TRBV12-3 or TRBV12-4 and J usage is TRBJ2-2; TRBD1 is a possible D gene (5 bases). Between the trimmed V and J ends, which lost 5 bases and 4 bases, there was a span of 14 bases. The CDR3 has 15 residues. The CDR3 DNA is TGTGCCAGCAGTCCTCGACAGATTAGCACCGGGGAGCTGTTTTTT. Amino acids: CASSPRQISTGELFF.

This clonotype occurred many times. The chain joins TRBV6-2 or TRBV6-3 to TRBJ2-3, with TRBD2 matching over 8 bases. The CDR3 runs to 13 residues. Trimming cost V 8 bases and J 6 bases; bases outside gene matches: 7. Germline loops: CDR1 MNHEY, CDR2 SVGEGT. CDR3 in amino acids: CASRISGSDTQYF. Written as DNA, the CDR3 is TGTGCCAGCCGGATCAGCGGGAGCGATACGCAGTATTTT.

To note about this clonotype: Given a much more abundant clone one base away, this may be a read error. The chain combines TRBV7-8 with TRBJ1-2, with TRBD1 identical over 7 bases. CDR3 size: 13 residues. CDR1 SGHVS and CDR2 FQNEAQ come from the germline V gene. CDR3 nucleotide sequence: TGTACCAGCAGCTTAGGGGGCACCTATGGCTACACCTTC. This translates into CTSSLGGTYGYTF.

This clonotype was picked up many times. V gene TRBV20-1 combines with J gene TRBJ1-5; D is undetermined. The CDR3 has 12 residues. Germline V gene sequence: CDR1 DFQATT, CDR2 SNEGSKA (reference sequence). V lost 2 bases and J 4 bases, leaving 6 bases between the germline ends. The CDR3 reads CSARKDNQPQHF. The CDR3 DNA sequence: TGCAGTGCTAGAAAGGATAATCAGCCCCAGCATTTT.

This chain links TRBV5-5 with TRBJ1-5, with D perhaps matching TRBD1 (6 bases). V lost 4 bases and J 7 bases, leaving 15 bases between the germline ends. Germline lookup yields CDR1 SGHKS and CDR2 YYEKEE (reference sequence). This CDR3 spans 14 amino acids. In DNA, the CDR3 is TGTGCCAGCAGCGGATCAGGGGTGGGGCAGCCCCAGCATTTT. Protein product: CASSGSGVGQPQHF.

With respect to this clonotype: A read error may explain this, as a much larger clone is one base away. The chain carries TRBV2 and TRBJ1-5, with 9 bases lining up with TRBD1. Looked up from germline, CDR1 is SNHLY and CDR2 is FYNNEI. CDR3 length equals 14 residues. The CDR3 DNA is TGTGCCAGCGTCCCGGGACAGGGCAATCAGCCCCAGAATTTT. It is translated as CASVPGQGNQPQNF.

This clonotype was seen a few times. The chain couples TRBV12-3 or TRBV12-4 to TRBJ1-2; 10 nucleotides align to TRBD1. The CDR3 has 15 residues. V was clipped by 6 bases and J by 4 bases; unmatched bases: 8. The CDR3 sequence is CASSHRDRGIYGYTF. CDR3 sequence (DNA): TGTGCCAGCAGCCACCGGGACAGGGGAATCTATGGCTACACCTTC.

The rearrangement links TRBV12-3 or TRBV12-4 to TRBJ2-1; perhaps TRBD2 as D (6 bases). The length of the CDR3 is 14 residues. V shed 1 base and J shed 2 bases, with 6 bases lying between them. In DNA, the CDR3 is TGTGCCAGCAGTTTAGGGGGGGCCTACAATGAGCAGTTCTTC. This encodes CASSLGGAYNEQFF.

This clonotype showed up many times. DNA of the CDR3: TGCAGTGCTAGCACCAGCCGCGGGATAGGGGAGCAGTTCTTC. This gives the protein CSASTSRGIGEQFF. This chain connects TRBV20-1 to TRBJ2-1; a weak D match, TRBD2 (6 bases). The CDR3 spans 14 residues. Germline loops: CDR1 DFQATT, CDR2 SNEGSKA (reference sequence). The V gene lost 3 bases and the J gene lost 10 bases, with 19 bases spanning the gap.

The CDR3 spells CASSQDSRTSGQRPGQAGELFF. The CDR3 DNA follows: TGTGCCAGCAGCCAAGACTCTAGGACTAGCGGCCAACGACCCGGGCAGGCCGGGGAGCTGTTTTTT. This chain links TRBV3-1 with TRBJ2-2; 10 bases align to TRBD2. Germline V CDR1 and CDR2: LGHDT, YNNKEL (reference sequence). This CDR3 has 22 amino acids. Unmatched junction bases numbered 22, after V lost 0 bases and J lost 6 bases.

This clonotype appeared a few times. The V and J genes are TRBV29-1 and TRBJ2-7, with 11 bases fitting TRBD2. The CDR3 covers 15 residues. Germline V lookup: CDR1 SQVTM, CDR2 ANQGSEA. Trimming took 7 bases from V and 0 from J; bases not matched to a gene: 8. The DNA for the CDR3 is TGCAGCGCCAAGGGACTAGCGGTTAGCTCCTACGAGCAGTACGTC. Amino acid sequence: CSAKGLAVSSYEQYV.

This clonotype was counted ten times or more. The rearrangement links TRBV7-9 to TRBJ2-7; TRBD1 aligns across 7 bases. In germline, CDR1 is SEHNR, CDR2 FQNEAQ (reference sequence). The CDR3 is 17 amino acids. V was pared by 5 bases and J by 3 bases, with 16 bases of the junction left unmatched. As DNA, the CDR3 is TGTGCCAGCAGCCAACCTAATCCCGGGACAGCCCGCTACGAGCAGTACTTC. Protein: CASSQPNPGTARYEQYF.

This clonotype occurred many times. The J gene is TRBJ1-5, the V gene TRBV5-6; 8 bases agree with TRBD1. The V segment lost 3 bases and the J segment 6 bases; nucleotides outside the gene matches: 11. The CDR3 has 16 residues. Germline V gives CDR1 SGHDT, CDR2 YYEEEE. The CDR3 reads CASSWSGQGISQPQHF. As DNA, the CDR3 is TGTGCCAGCAGCTGGTCCGGACAGGGAATAAGTCAGCCCCAGCATTTT.

This clonotype came up many times. V gene TRBV6-2 or TRBV6-3 combines with J gene TRBJ2-1; the D is unclear. The CDR3 consists of 12 residues. The V gene's germline CDR1 is MNHEY and CDR2 SVGEGT. Trimming cost V 3 bases and J 10 bases, with 10 bases left between them. The CDR3 DNA reads as TGTGCCAGCAGTTATTATAGTCTCGAGCAGTTCTTC. Amino acids: CASSYYSLEQFF.

At least ten counts were recorded for this clonotype. V is TRBV20-1 and J is TRBJ1-1, with D perhaps matching TRBD1 (5 bases). The CDR3 is made up of 14 amino acids. Germline V gene lookup returns CDR1 DFQATT and CDR2 SNEGSKA (reference sequence). Trimming shortened V by 3 bases and J by 1 base, and 12 bases separated the two germline ends. The CDR3: CSASEGFWNTEAFF. The CDR3 DNA sequence: TGCAGTGCTAGCGAGGGGTTTTGGAACACTGAAGCTTTCTTT.

The table lists this clonotype with many counts. This chain connects TRBV20-1 to TRBJ2-7; D might be TRBD2 (6 bases). This CDR3 is built from 13 residues. Trimming cost V 4 bases and J 1 base, with 11 bases left between them. In germline, CDR1 is DFQATT, CDR2 SNEGSKA (reference sequence). CDR3 sequence: CSAISGKSYEQYV. The DNA of the CDR3 is TGCAGTGCTATTAGCGGAAAATCCTACGAGCAGTACGTC.